The clone carrying this TCR beta chain showed up just a few times. What it binds is not known. Researchers made TCR cDNA using 5'RACE template switching, and this step added a universal primer site and UMIs. TCRdb re-derived calls from the 5' RACE reads in MiXCR, one entry per CDR3 protein. The sample holds some 120,000 distinct CDR3 sequences; around 15% are singletons and the top ten take roughly 45%. This entry comes from a study of T cells after yellow fever vaccination. Trimming removed 4 bases at V and 2 bases at J, with 10 bases between. Germline CDR1 and CDR2: LGHNA and YNFKEQ. This CDR3 has 14 amino acids. Study conclusions and caveats: Among primary-vaccination clones, most reappeared after the booster, at just under 98% for CD4 and around 90% for CD8. High-abundance clonotypes from the bulk population could contaminate FACS-sorted repertoires.

This receptor was identified in a man younger than 30 who received the YFV17D yellow fever vaccine. The chain has TRBV4-2 and TRBJ2-3; no clear D. The starting material was CD8+ T cells sorted from PBMCs, obtained 5 days after the yellow fever booster vaccination. The CDR3 DNA reads TGTGCCAGCAGCCCGGAATCAGCCACAGATACGCAGTATTTT. It encodes CASSPESATDTQYF.